This T cell receptor (beta chain) was profiled in a study of Ad26.COV2.S vaccination and SARS-CoV-2 variants. Study-wide context: Donor allocation was to the COV1001 Ad26.COV2.S trial arm. Recipients of Ad26.COV2.S got it intramuscularly, once or twice 56 days apart.

A word on this clone: Its target is unknown.

Treatment reported: approximately 18 received Ad26.COV2.S at low or high dose, single or two shots; roughly five received placebo; per-sample allocation not given. At day 63 after the first vaccine or placebo injection, samples were drawn. TCRdb keeps only in-frame clones here, not all; method: immunoSEQ multiplex PCR. The data hold 350,000 to 550,000 clones, with approximately 89% observed a single time. Germline V CDR1 and CDR2: SGHRS, YFSETQ. V was trimmed by 8 bases and J by 3 bases, leaving 6 bases between them. The CDR3 has 10 residues. Study results and limitations: For non-spike TCRs, breadth in vaccine recipients resembled that in placebo recipients. Following vaccination, spike-specific CD8+ and CD4+ T cell responses reportedly exhibited substantial breadth.

Sequencing used peripheral blood, obtained in a trial of Ad26.COV2.S vaccine versus placebo. The gene calls are TRBV5-1 and TRBJ2-7; D is unresolved. This TCR was recovered from a person aged 18-60 years who received the Ad26.COV2.S COVID-19 vaccine or a placebo. The CDR3 sequence is CARYSYEQYF. CDR3 nucleotides: TGCGCCAGATACAGCTACGAGCAGTACTTC.